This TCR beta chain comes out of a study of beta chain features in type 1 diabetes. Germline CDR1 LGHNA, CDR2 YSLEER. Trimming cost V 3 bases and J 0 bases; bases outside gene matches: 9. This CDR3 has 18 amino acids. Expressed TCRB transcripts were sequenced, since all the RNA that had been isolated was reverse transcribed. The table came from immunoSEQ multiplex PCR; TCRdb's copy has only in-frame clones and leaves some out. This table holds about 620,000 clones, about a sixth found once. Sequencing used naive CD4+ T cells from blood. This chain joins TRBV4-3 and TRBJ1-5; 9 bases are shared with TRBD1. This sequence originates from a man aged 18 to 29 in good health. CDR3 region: CASSHPGTGHYSNQPQHF. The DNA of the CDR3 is TGCGCCAGCAGCCATCCCGGGACAGGGCACTATAGCAATCAGCCCCAGCATTTT.